This section outlines one TCR beta chain sequence together with its context. The sample belongs to a study of T cells in Graves' hyperthyroidism and ophthalmopathy. V was clipped by 2 bases and J by 6 bases, with 11 bases between them. This CDR3 is built from 13 residues. Germline V gene data show CDR1 as MNHEY and CDR2 as SMNVEV (reference sequence). Researchers took RNA transcripts and amplified the TCR beta CDR3 regions from them. Initially, a first-round RT-PCR of the TCR CDR3 employed the HTBI primer set. TCRdb ran MiXCR on the multiplex PCR reads and lists one entry per CDR3 protein. The sample holds about half a million distinct CDR3 sequences, 20% to 25% seen once.

The receptor was derived from a woman aged 70-85 years with Graves' ophthalmopathy. The chain joins TRBV27 to TRBJ2-7; no reliable D call. The sequencing sample was made of blood. The CDR3 here is CASSLPPPSEQYF. CDR3 DNA: TGTGCCAGCAGTTTACCCCCTCCCAGCGAGCAGTACTTC.